This T cell receptor beta chain came from a study of OX40 agonist ivuxolimab in advanced cancers. Background on the study: Intravenous ivuxolimab at 0.01 to 10 mg/kg was given to patients every 2 weeks. Study observations and caveats: Expanded peripheral T-cell antigen specificity went undetermined.

Using immunoSEQ multiplex PCR, the repertoire was profiled, and TCRdb retains in-frame clones only, with some absent. Of approximately 60,000 clones listed, roughly 84% are singletons. Germline V gene sequence: CDR1 SGHVS, CDR2 FNYEAQ. The CDR3 totals 14 residues. Trimming took off 4 bases at V and 10 bases at J, with 14 bases between the two ends. As for this clone: Its target is unknown.

Sample: CD4+ or CD8+ T cells sorted from blood, taken in a trial of the OX40 agonist ivuxolimab. V and J are TRBV7-6 and TRBJ1-6; D call uncertain. This TCR derives from an adult with an advanced solid tumor such as melanoma, head and neck, liver or kidney cancer. CDR3 residues: CASSSAFGGSPLHF. For the CDR3, the DNA is TGTGCCAGCAGCTCGGCTTTCGGAGGGTCACCCCTCCACTTT.